Here is one T cell receptor beta chain with its context. This clone was observed a few times. This receptor's antigen is unknown. No base quality values were provided; no much bigger clone lies one nucleotide off. The sample is drawn from a study of cytomegalovirus exposure and HLA in healthy donors (dated by TCRdb to 2015 to 2018). For context, the study as a whole: An earlier analysis of roughly 610 of the donors reported 276 Gb of sequence data and about 120 million unique TCR beta sequences obtained from some 200 million T cells. Every repertoire in the discovery cohort had been generated on one and the same sequencing platform. Rather than using new phenotypic data, the later analysis identified candidate immune exposures from TCR beta sequences and from how often those sequences occurred across donors. The number of donors typed differed by locus, with roughly 629-640 for A, B, C, DRB1 and DQB1, more than 500 for DQA1, approximately 570 for DPA1, and under 490 for DPB1. The T cell repertoires of under 700 subjects were profiled by immunosequencing and related to cytomegalovirus serostatus. The study combined high-throughput TCR immunosequencing, statistical association of individual TCRs with disease status, and machine learning to predict cytomegalovirus infection status. Among roughly 400 genotyped donors of the cohort, an average of approximately 200,000 unique TCR beta nucleotide sequences was sequenced per donor, of which 15% to 20% were non-productive. HLA typing covered class I and class II loci at four-digit resolution. Besides the first cohort of 550 to 750 subjects, a separate validation cohort made up of roughly 120 different subjects was used. An earlier analysis of approximately 500 of the donors applied high-throughput TCR beta sequencing to assess whether each TCR beta V gene segment acted as functional or pseudogenic. About 300 gigabases of sequencing data and approximately 85 million unique TCR sequences were included in an early release covering over 600 HLA-typed donors. Donor age, sex, ethnicity and CMV serostatus were collected together with the repertoire data. Because of strong linkage in the cohort, roughly five DR-DQ haplotypes were treated as single units for association and clustering. Of the roughly 390 genotyped donors, about 80% fell in the genetic ancestry cluster associated with self-reported Caucasian donors. The study aimed to test whether signatures of past pathogen exposure could be identified by cataloging public T cell receptors. A later genetic analysis used genome-wide SNP genotypes for about 60% of the roughly 700 donors, treating that subset as a discovery cohort. A later analysis re-analyzed previously published TCR beta repertoires from about 730 donors and added high-resolution HLA genotyping to study TCR occurrence patterns.

V sheds 3 bases and J sheds 0 bases, leaving 5 bases between their ends. CDR1 and CDR2 are drawn from the germline V gene: LGHNT, FRNRAP. Inclusive of the bounding cysteine and phenylalanine, the CDR3 is 14 residues long. The DNA shown is the 42-base CDR3, in frame from base 1. The cohort was made up of approximately 670 healthy bone marrow donors. At the time of sampling, all cohort members were nominally healthy, though unrecorded immune exposures were likely present. The donor was CMV seropositive and belonged to the group of more than 250 seropositive cohort members. A peripheral blood sample was collected from each donor, and TCR beta sequencing was performed on peripheral blood mononuclear cells. Genomic DNA extraction from the blood cell samples was performed with the Qiagen DNeasy Blood Extraction Kit. Libraries were constructed by the immunoSEQ multiplex PCR assay. The multiplex PCR relied on a mix of 60 forward primers for TCR Vbeta segments and 13 reverse primers for TCR Jbeta segments. The CDR3 region of rearranged TCR beta genes was amplified from genomic DNA by a multiplex PCR assay. On the Illumina HiSeq System, the amplified TCR beta libraries were sequenced as 87-base-pair reads. From the authors' description of their analysis: Across the roughly 700 repertoires, a later analysis counted some 80 million unique TCR beta chains, roughly 11 million of which were shared by at least two donors. A nearest-neighbor algorithm error-corrected the raw reads and collapsed the reads into unique sequences, merging closely related sequences to remove PCR and sequencing errors. To assign V, D and J gene segments, CDR3 sequences were aligned to IMGT reference sequences. For a sequence to be retained, a match of at least six nucleotides was required to both a V gene segment and a J gene segment. Rearrangements were called productive when the CDR3 lacked stop codons and stayed in frame with V and J; all others were non-productive. Following IMGT convention, CDR3 was defined as the stretch from the second conserved V-encoded cysteine to the conserved J-encoded phenylalanine. Sequences without an unambiguous match to a single V gene segment were excluded from the earlier analysis of about 600 of the donors. An earlier analysis of 500 to 600 of the donors classified V segments as functional when productive rearrangements were above 56.7% and as segregating when the standard deviation between donors was above 5%. A statistical classification framework was developed to diagnose cytomegalovirus status using the catalog of TCR beta chain sequences. In a later analysis, TCR nucleotide sequences were compared against IMGT/GENE-DB human TR gene sequences so that V and J genes could be assigned. In a later analysis, CDR3 sequences and most-parsimonious VDJ recombination scenarios were assigned using the TCRdist pipeline. In a later analysis, every TCR beta chain was defined by the combination of its CDR3 amino acid sequence and its V-gene family, and reads without a unique V-gene family were dropped. In a later analysis, 450 to 600 highly shared, low-generation-probability nucleotide sequences were removed to address suspected cross-contamination and a sequencing artifact. In a later analysis, a clonal expansion index was calculated for each public chain from normalized within-repertoire ranks of inferred template counts. A later analysis computed generation probabilities with a VDJ recombination model fitted to out-of-frame rearrangements, and checked the results against IGoR. A later analysis scored TCR-TCR, TCR-HLA and TCR-CMV co-occurrence with hypergeometric tests, applying a repertoire-size bias correction to TCR pairs. A later analysis estimated false discovery rates by permuting HLA or CMV assignments 20 times. In a later analysis, co-occurring TCRs were grouped with DBSCAN, and TCRdist sequence similarity was added when clustering was performed within HLA-allele-positive subsets. Repertoires with fewer than 30,000 or more than 120,000 public chains, plus five repertoires with anomalous nucleotide sharing, were excluded from co-occurrence clustering. The immuneACCESS repertoire file appears here via TCRdb, limited to in-frame rearrangements. These files lack a portion of the clones; in checked studies, under half of the deficit traces to unresolved V genes, and the cause of the others is not known. From that table come the V and J calls and clone size; the DNA was used to work out D and trimming. In all, the sample holds about 79,000 clones, and 67% of those were seen once. The top ten clonotypes cover less than 8% of the sample.

What the authors observed across the whole study: Correlated functional status among segregating V segments might be attributable to linkage disequilibrium, but an unknown experimental factor could not be ruled out. The classifier was reported to diagnose cytomegalovirus status with high specificity and sensitivity in both the original cohort and the validation cohort. Most CMV-associated TCR beta chains appeared to be HLA-restricted in a later analysis, and the HLA associations seemed to be driven largely by CMV exposure. The study gave a list of some 150 TCR beta chains associated with cytomegalovirus. The 87-base-pair reads could not distinguish some IMGT-functional V segments, including TRBV6-2 and TRBV6-3, so those segments were excluded. A further reported finding was that TCR beta sequences accurately predicted the HLA-A and HLA-B alleles for most subjects in the first cohort. The authors suggested that the approach could potentially be generalized to other disease states and immunological phenotypes. In vitro tests confirmed that a few of the cytomegalovirus-associated TCR beta chains recognize cytomegalovirus antigens. A group of highly shared sequence variants was considered likely to be a technical artifact of the sequencing pipeline. This cohort had only TCR beta chains sequenced, and the lack of alpha or paired-chain data limited which features could be detected. A later analysis found that TCR association rates varied across HLA loci, with DRB1 alleles showing the most associated TCRs and HLA-C alleles the fewest. In an earlier analysis of approximately 590 of the donors, most TCR beta V segments appeared in productive rearrangements about 87% or about 30% of the time, broadly matching IMGT annotations. In a later analysis, HLA-associated TCR beta chains showed more clonal expansion and lower generation probabilities than non-associated chains that were equally common. Because counts were too low, roughly 18 rarely observed V segments, including chromosome 9 orphons, were left out of the earlier analysis of about 500 of the donors. HLA typing was unavailable for some donors at each locus, so association tests used only the typed subset. The only immune exposure information available for the cohort was CMV serostatus. Specific HLA alleles were associated with about 17,000 TCR beta sequences at a false discovery rate of 0.05 in a later analysis. When HLA alleles, especially DR and DQ, strongly co-occurred, TCR associations were difficult to assign to individual alleles. A later genetic analysis reported fewer N-insertions in productive TCRs among donors in an Asian-associated ancestry cluster than the roughly 700-donor mean. Presence/absence analyses assumed roughly uniform sequencing depth across donors, an assumption that may not hold. Most TCR sequences were observed very rarely across donors, whereas some public TCRs were present in many individuals. Several of the top co-occurrence clusters appeared to be linked to parvovirus B19, influenza, CMV and Epstein-Barr virus, according to a later analysis. In a later genetic analysis, a missense DCLRE1C variant was associated with V-gene and J-gene trimming of TCR beta chains, and the association was replicated in an independent cohort.

The receptor chain draws on TRBV12-5 and TRBJ2-2, with the D gene not confidently named. The specimen sequenced was PBMCs. This TCR was recovered from a woman between 45 and 65 years old in good health and CMV-seropositive. This receptor has the CDR3 CASGFTANTGELFF. At the DNA level, the sequence is TGTGCTAGTGGTTTCACAGCGAACACCGGGGAGCTGTTTTTT.